One sample yielded the 4 T cell receptor beta chains listed below, sequenced in a study of blood T cell repertoires in COVID-19. TCRdb keeps only in-frame clones here, not all; method: immunoSEQ multiplex PCR. The top ten hold more than 1% of the sample, which has fewer than 450,000 clones, about 90% seen once. Sample: PBMCs or T cells enriched from blood (not recorded which). The source of these receptors is a woman aged 25 to 45 who had recovered from COVID-19.

This sequence joins TRBV7-2 and TRBJ2-1; 15 bases are shared with TRBD2. The CDR3 length is 18 residues. The junction had 9 bases not matched to a gene; V was cut back by 5 bases and J by 4 bases. CDR1 is SGHTA, CDR2 FQGNSA, per germline. CDR3 nucleotides: TGTGCCAGCAGCAAGTGGGGACTAGCGGGGGGACAGTACAATGAGCAGTTCTTC. The encoded protein is CASSKWGLAGGQYNEQFF.

CDR3 nucleotide sequence: TGTGCCAGCAGCCAAGTGACAGTGAACACTGAAGCTTTCTTT. Translated: CASSQVTVNTEAFF. The V and J genes are TRBV3-1 (or the pseudogene TRBV3-2) and TRBJ1-1; D is possibly TRBD1 (5 bases). Germline V gene sequence: CDR1 LGHDT, CDR2 YNNKEL (reference sequence). The CDR3 consists of 14 residues. The V gene lost 1 base and the J gene lost 0 bases, with 6 bases spanning the gap.

The CDR3 here is CASSSNTDTQYF. DNA of the CDR3: TGTGCCAGCAGTTCTAACACAGATACGCAGTATTTT. The gene calls are TRBV12-3 or TRBV12-4 and TRBJ2-3; no clear D. V was shortened by 4 bases and J by 2 bases, with 4 bases between the two germline ends. CDR3 length: 12 residues.

The chain is built from TRBV12-3 or TRBV12-4 and TRBJ2-7; D is ambiguous. The CDR3 is 11 amino acids. Deletions cut 6 bases from V and 5 bases from J, with 8 bases between. The CDR3 reads CASSLFHEQYF. CDR3 nucleotides: TGTGCCAGCAGCCTGTTCCACGAGCAGTACTTC.